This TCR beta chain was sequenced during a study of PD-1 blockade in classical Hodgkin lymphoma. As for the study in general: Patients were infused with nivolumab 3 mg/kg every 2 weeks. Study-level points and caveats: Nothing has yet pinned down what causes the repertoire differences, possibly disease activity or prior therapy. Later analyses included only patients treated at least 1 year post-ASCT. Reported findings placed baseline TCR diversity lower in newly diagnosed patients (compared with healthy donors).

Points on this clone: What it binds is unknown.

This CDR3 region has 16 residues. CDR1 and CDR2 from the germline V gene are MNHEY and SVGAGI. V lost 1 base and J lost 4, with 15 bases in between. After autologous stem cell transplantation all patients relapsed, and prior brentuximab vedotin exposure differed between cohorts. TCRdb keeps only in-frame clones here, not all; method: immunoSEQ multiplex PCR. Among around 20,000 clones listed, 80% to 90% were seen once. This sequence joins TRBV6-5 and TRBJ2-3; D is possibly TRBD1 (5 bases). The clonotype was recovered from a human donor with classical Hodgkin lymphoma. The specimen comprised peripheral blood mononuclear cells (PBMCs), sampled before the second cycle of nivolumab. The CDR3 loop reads CASSYYPGLVADTQYF. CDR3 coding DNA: TGTGCCAGCAGTTACTATCCAGGGTTGGTCGCAGATACGCAGTATTTT.